A selection of T cell receptor beta chains follows, all from one sample in a study of control samples from healthy donors and cancer patients. Measured with immunoSEQ multiplex PCR; TCRdb has only the in-frame clones, and not every one. Here the sample spans 130,000 to 150,000 clones, roughly 89% being singletons. Sample: blood. The receptors were gathered from a young man in good health. CDR3s include the opening cysteine and the closing phenylalanine or tryptophan. Each record gives: clone size, V gene, J gene, D gene, CDR3 protein, CDR3 DNA. D genes are given only for firm matches. Size is stated for part of the rows, as once, few or many counts, or as a class when the clone is expanded.

abundance: once; v_gene: TRBV3-1/TRBV3-2; j_gene: TRBJ1-2; d_gene: .; CDR3aa: CASSQDRGYTF; CDR3nt: TGTGCCAGCAGCCAAGATCGTGGCTACACCTTC
abundance: once; v_gene: TRBV11-3; j_gene: TRBJ1-1; d_gene: TRBD1; CDR3aa: CASSQGQGDSFSSRAFF; CDR3nt: TGTGCCAGCAGCCAGGGACAGGGGGATTCCTTTTCTTCGCGAGCTTTCTTT
abundance: .; v_gene: TRBV28; j_gene: TRBJ2-1; d_gene: .; CDR3aa: CASSSTELTAYNEQFF; CDR3nt: TGTGCCAGCAGTTCCACTGAACTGACTGCCTACAATGAGCAGTTCTTC
abundance: .; v_gene: TRBV6-5; j_gene: TRBJ1-1; d_gene: TRBD1; CDR3aa: CASSYDRANTEAFF; CDR3nt: TGTGCCAGCAGTTACGACAGGGCGAACACTGAAGCTTTCTTT
abundance: .; v_gene: TRBV7-9; j_gene: TRBJ2-1; d_gene: TRBD2; CDR3aa: CASSLVAGGPLNEQFF; CDR3nt: TGTGCCAGCAGCTTAGTCGCGGGAGGGCCTCTGAATGAGCAGTTCTTC
abundance: .; v_gene: TRBV27; j_gene: TRBJ2-3; d_gene: .; CDR3aa: CASSLRRSDTQYF; CDR3nt: TGTGCCAGCAGCCTCCGGCGGTCAGATACGCAGTATTTT
abundance: .; v_gene: TRBV5-1; j_gene: TRBJ1-2; d_gene: TRBD1; CDR3aa: CASSRDRGRTNYGYTF; CDR3nt: TGCGCCAGCAGCCGGGACAGGGGGCGTACTAACTATGGCTACACCTTC
abundance: .; v_gene: TRBV28; j_gene: TRBJ2-7; d_gene: TRBD1; CDR3aa: CASSGTGDYEQYF; CDR3nt: TGTGCCAGCAGCGGGACAGGGGACTACGAGCAGTACTTC
abundance: .; v_gene: TRBV2; j_gene: TRBJ2-6; d_gene: TRBD1; CDR3aa: CASSPGQGFGSGANVLTF; CDR3nt: TGTGCCAGCAGTCCCGGACAGGGGTTCGGCTCTGGGGCCAACGTCCTGACTTTC
abundance: .; v_gene: TRBV5-1; j_gene: TRBJ1-5; d_gene: .; CDR3aa: CASSLGHGSLPQSAQHF; CDR3nt: TGCGCCAGCAGCTTAGGACATGGATCCTTACCGCAATCAGCCCAGCATTTT
abundance: .; v_gene: TRBV6-2/TRBV6-3; j_gene: TRBJ2-4; d_gene: TRBD1; CDR3aa: CASSYLGQGGNIQYF; CDR3nt: TGTGCCAGCAGTTACCTAGGACAGGGGGGAAACATTCAGTACTTC
abundance: .; v_gene: TRBV9; j_gene: TRBJ2-2; d_gene: TRBD2; CDR3aa: CASSPWAGAAGELFF; CDR3nt: TGTGCCAGCAGCCCATGGGCGGGAGCGGCGGGGGAGCTGTTTTTT
abundance: .; v_gene: TRBV27; j_gene: TRBJ1-5; d_gene: TRBD1; CDR3aa: CASSPQGLSNQPQHF; CDR3nt: TGTGCCAGCAGTCCACAGGGGTTAAGCAATCAGCCCCAGCATTTT
abundance: .; v_gene: TRBV28; j_gene: TRBJ1-2; d_gene: .; CDR3aa: CASTLGGRGYGYTF; CDR3nt: TGTGCCAGCACCCTAGGAGGGCGCGGCTATGGCTACACCTTC
abundance: .; v_gene: TRBV30; j_gene: TRBJ2-7; d_gene: .; CDR3aa: CAWSLRRGGEQYF; CDR3nt: TGTGCCTGGAGTCTCCGTCGAGGGGGCGAGCAGTACTTC
abundance: .; v_gene: TRBV30; j_gene: TRBJ1-3; d_gene: TRBD1; CDR3aa: CAWSAGTANTGNTIYF; CDR3nt: TGTGCCTGGAGTGCCGGGACAGCTAACACCGGAAACACCATATATTTT
abundance: .; v_gene: TRBV19; j_gene: TRBJ1-1; d_gene: .; CDR3aa: CASSIGPGNTEAFF; CDR3nt: TGTGCCAGTTCGATCGGCCCGGGGAACACTGAAGCTTTCTTT
abundance: .; v_gene: TRBV7-2; j_gene: TRBJ1-1; d_gene: .; CDR3aa: CASSLAGYTEAFF; CDR3nt: TGTGCCAGCAGTTTAGCAGGGTACACTGAAGCTTTCTTT
abundance: .; v_gene: TRBV7-8; j_gene: TRBJ2-1; d_gene: TRBD2; CDR3aa: CASSQQGVAGGVFYEQFF; CDR3nt: TGTGCCAGCAGTCAACAAGGGGTAGCGGGTGGGGTCTTCTATGAGCAGTTCTTC
abundance: .; v_gene: TRBV27; j_gene: TRBJ1-5; d_gene: .; CDR3aa: CASSYGGGQPQHF; CDR3nt: TGTGCCAGCTCCTACGGCGGGGGTCAGCCCCAGCATTTT
abundance: .; v_gene: TRBV2; j_gene: TRBJ2-5; d_gene: TRBD1; CDR3aa: CASSVDRAGETQYF; CDR3nt: TGTGCCAGCAGTGTTGACAGGGCCGGAGAGACCCAGTACTTC
abundance: .; v_gene: TRBV5-3; j_gene: TRBJ1-1; d_gene: .; CDR3aa: CARRAEGPTRRNTEAFF; CDR3nt: TGTGCCAGAAGGGCGGAGGGTCCAACCCGGAGAAACACTGAAGCTTTCTTT
abundance: .; v_gene: TRBV19; j_gene: TRBJ1-5; d_gene: .; CDR3aa: CASSIDRGRQSRSNQPQHF; CDR3nt: TGTGCCAGTAGTATAGATCGGGGAAGACAGTCCCGTAGCAATCAGCCCCAGCATTTT
abundance: once; v_gene: TRBV5-1; j_gene: TRBJ2-6; d_gene: .; CDR3aa: CASSLGTSIGANVLTF; CDR3nt: TGCGCCAGCAGCCTAGGGACATCTATTGGGGCCAACGTCCTGACTTTC
abundance: .; v_gene: TRBV19; j_gene: TRBJ2-1; d_gene: TRBD1; CDR3aa: CASSDRAYNEQFF; CDR3nt: TGTGCCAGTAGCGACAGGGCCTACAATGAGCAGTTCTTC
abundance: .; v_gene: TRBV10-3; j_gene: TRBJ1-3; d_gene: .; CDR3aa: CAIRPESGNTIYF; CDR3nt: TGTGCCATCAGGCCCGAATCTGGAAACACCATATATTTT
abundance: .; v_gene: TRBV27; j_gene: TRBJ1-1; d_gene: .; CDR3aa: CASSYGRGNTEAFF; CDR3nt: TGTGCCAGCAGTTATGGGCGTGGGAACACTGAAGCTTTCTTT
abundance: .; v_gene: TRBV6-5; j_gene: TRBJ2-1; d_gene: TRBD2; CDR3aa: CATRNSGNEQFF; CDR3nt: TGTGCCACCCGCAATAGCGGGAATGAGCAGTTCTTC
abundance: .; v_gene: TRBV28; j_gene: TRBJ1-1; d_gene: TRBD1; CDR3aa: CASSSSRQGASNTEAFF; CDR3nt: TGTGCCAGCAGTTCCAGCCGACAGGGGGCGAGTAACACTGAAGCTTTCTTT
abundance: .; v_gene: TRBV24-1; j_gene: TRBJ1-1; d_gene: .; CDR3aa: CATSDTGRTEAFF; CDR3nt: TGTGCCACCAGTGATACGGGACGTACTGAAGCTTTCTTT
abundance: .; v_gene: TRBV2; j_gene: TRBJ2-7; d_gene: TRBD2; CDR3aa: CASRGTSGSYEQYF; CDR3nt: TGTGCCAGCAGAGGGACTAGCGGGAGCTACGAGCAGTACTTC
abundance: .; v_gene: TRBV6-5; j_gene: TRBJ2-7; d_gene: .; CDR3aa: CASNPDAHYEQYF; CDR3nt: TGTGCCAGCAATCCGGACGCGCACTACGAGCAGTACTTC
abundance: .; v_gene: TRBV9; j_gene: TRBJ2-1; d_gene: .; CDR3aa: CASSRNNEQFF; CDR3nt: TGTGCCAGCAGTCGCAATAATGAGCAGTTCTTC
abundance: .; v_gene: TRBV5-1; j_gene: TRBJ1-4; d_gene: TRBD1; CDR3aa: CASSSGLGQGEEKLFF; CDR3nt: TGCGCCAGCAGCTCGGGCTTGGGACAGGGGGAAGAAAAACTGTTTTTT
abundance: .; v_gene: TRBV28; j_gene: TRBJ2-7; d_gene: TRBD1; CDR3aa: CASSLSTGVPSYEQYF; CDR3nt: TGTGCCAGCAGTTTGAGTACAGGGGTCCCCTCCTACGAGCAGTACTTC
abundance: .; v_gene: TRBV25-1; j_gene: TRBJ1-1; d_gene: .; CDR3aa: CASSDRGGNLNTEAFF; CDR3nt: TGTGCCAGCAGTGATAGGGGCGGGAACTTGAACACTGAAGCTTTCTTT
abundance: .; v_gene: TRBV15; j_gene: TRBJ1-2; d_gene: .; CDR3aa: CATSRDRGGGSGYTF; CDR3nt: TGTGCCACCAGCAGAGATCGCGGGGGTGGCAGTGGCTACACCTTC
abundance: .; v_gene: TRBV3-1/TRBV3-2; j_gene: TRBJ2-6; d_gene: TRBD1; CDR3aa: CASSLRTGFSGANVLTF; CDR3nt: TGTGCCAGCAGCCTCCGGACAGGCTTCTCTGGGGCCAACGTCCTGACTTTC
abundance: once; v_gene: TRBV5-1; j_gene: TRBJ2-3; d_gene: TRBD2; CDR3aa: CASSLGLAGPTDTQYF; CDR3nt: TGCGCCAGCAGCTTGGGTCTAGCGGGACCCACAGATACGCAGTATTTT
abundance: .; v_gene: TRBV4-3; j_gene: TRBJ2-1; d_gene: TRBD2; CDR3aa: CASSQEGGSNEQFF; CDR3nt: TGCGCCAGCAGCCAAGAAGGCGGGAGTAATGAGCAGTTCTTC
abundance: once; v_gene: TRBV19; j_gene: TRBJ1-5; d_gene: TRBD1; CDR3aa: CASRQTGINQPQHF; CDR3nt: TGTGCCAGTAGACAGACAGGGATTAATCAGCCCCAGCATTTT
abundance: .; v_gene: TRBV24-1; j_gene: TRBJ2-3; d_gene: .; CDR3aa: CATSDWVVTDTQYF; CDR3nt: TGTGCCACCAGTGATTGGGTCGTCACAGATACGCAGTATTTT
abundance: .; v_gene: TRBV9; j_gene: TRBJ2-1; d_gene: .; CDR3aa: CASSAAAGLYNEQFF; CDR3nt: TGTGCCAGCAGCGCCGCCGCGGGGCTCTACAATGAGCAGTTCTTC
abundance: .; v_gene: TRBV10-1; j_gene: TRBJ1-5; d_gene: .; CDR3aa: CASSESVRFGHKYSNQPQHF; CDR3nt: TGCGCCAGCAGTGAGTCGGTCCGGTTTGGACACAAGTATAGCAATCAGCCCCAGCATTTT
abundance: .; v_gene: TRBV2; j_gene: TRBJ1-5; d_gene: .; CDR3aa: CASSEWPGSGNNQPQHF; CDR3nt: TGTGCCAGCAGTGAATGGCCAGGGTCGGGCAATAATCAGCCCCAGCATTTT
abundance: .; v_gene: TRBV5-1; j_gene: TRBJ1-1; d_gene: .; CDR3aa: CASSFGNRVRDTEAFF; CDR3nt: TGCGCCAGCAGCTTTGGCAACAGGGTAAGAGACACTGAAGCTTTCTTT